One sample yielded the 21 T cell receptor beta chains listed below, sequenced in a study of spatial heterogeneity in lung cancer. Findings of the study overall: For expanded intratumoral alpha and beta TCRs, counts tracked tumor mutation counts.

Stated time point: sample taken at primary tumor resection. A single record per CDR3 protein comes from TCRdb applying MiXCR to the 5' RACE reads. Of about 11,000 distinct CDR3 sequences listed, 4% to 6.5% were seen once; the top ten hold around 12%. The antigens of these receptors remain unknown. The sample consisted of lung tumor tissue, taken at surgery. Receptors were obtained from a male donor with early-stage non-small cell lung cancer.

This clonotype is large. This beta chain is off target for a library built for alpha chains, so its abundance means little. The J gene is TRBJ1-4, the V gene TRBV29-1; tentatively, D is TRBD1 (6 bases). The V end lost 4 bases, the J end lost 8 bases, and 20 bases lay between the germline ends. The CDR3 loop spans 15 amino acids. Germline CDR1 SQVTM, CDR2 ANQGSEA. The CDR3: CSVGASGTRGEKLFF. In DNA form, the CDR3 reads TGCAGCGTTGGGGCCTCCGGGACGAGGGGGGAAAAACTGTTTTTT. Full variable domain (rest looked up from reference TRBV29-1 and TRBJ1-4): SAVISQKPSRDICQRGTSLTIQCQVDSQVTMMFWYRQQPGQSLTLIATANQGSEATYESGFVIDKFPISRPNLTFSTLTVSNMSPEDSSIYLCSVGASGTRGEKLFFGSGTQLSVL.

Of note for this clonotype: The size of this beta chain means little, since it is a stray read in a library made for alpha chains. V gene TRBV4-1 combines with J gene TRBJ2-3; possibly TRBD1 for D (5 bases). CDR1 and CDR2 (germline): MGHRA, YSYEKL. CDR3 size: 17 residues. The V end was cut by 3 bases, the J end by 5 bases, with 21 bases between. The CDR3 is CASSQNGHAIGKDTQYF. The CDR3 DNA follows: TGCGCCAGCAGCCAGAACGGACACGCCATAGGAAAAGATACGCAGTATTTT.

By share, this clonotype ranks as medium-sized. This beta chain appears as a stray read in a library generated for alpha chains; its size is not informative. The CDR3 reads CASSLRRQETQYF. CDR3 coding DNA: TGTGCCAGCAGTTTGAGGCGGCAAGAGACCCAGTACTTC. The gene calls are TRBV27 and TRBJ2-5; D call uncertain. Germline assignment: CDR1 MNHEY and CDR2 SMNVEV (reference sequence). V lost 3 bases to trimming and J lost 2 bases, with 7 bases between them. There are 13 residues in the CDR3.

This clonotype appeared many times. This beta chain appears as a stray read in a library generated for alpha chains; its size is not informative. The chain carries TRBV10-3 and TRBJ2-7; TRBD2 might be the D (6 bases). The CDR3 spans 17 residues. The germline CDR1 and CDR2 sequences are ENHRY and SYGVKD. The V end was cut by 3 bases, the J end by 3 bases, with 21 bases between. CDR3 DNA sequence: TGTGCCATCAGTGACGCCCTAACCCGACTCGGGAGCTACGAGCAGTACTTC. It specifies CAISDALTRLGSYEQYF.

This clonotype appeared many times. This beta chain came through as a stray read in a library set up for alpha chains, and its size says little. This chain uses TRBV27 with TRBJ2-2; D is perhaps TRBD2 (5 bases). Trimming shortened V by 6 bases and J by 1 base, and 12 bases separated the two germline ends. This CDR3 spans 15 amino acids. Germline lookup yields CDR1 MNHEY and CDR2 SMNVEV (reference sequence). CDR3 region: CASRDLVGNTGELFF. In nucleotides, the CDR3 is TGTGCCAGCAGGGACTTGGTTGGGAACACCGGGGAGCTGTTTTTT.

Turning to this clonotype: This beta chain turned up in a library designed for alpha chains; as an off-target read, its abundance says little. The CDR3 nucleotides are TGTGCCAGCAGCTCCCTCCGGCGGGGGGGTCGAGATACGCAGTATTTT. It specifies CASSSLRRGGRDTQYF. The genes are TRBV7-2 and TRBJ2-3; 9 bases agree with TRBD2. The CDR3 is 16 residues long. V lost 4 bases to trimming and J lost 5 bases; unmatched junction nucleotides: 10. From germline, CDR1 is SGHTA and CDR2 FQGNSA. Combining the CDR3 with reference TRBV7-2 and TRBJ2-3 gives the whole variable domain GAGVSQSPSNKVTEKGKDVELRCDPISGHTALYWYRQSLGQGLEFLIYFQGNSAPDKSGLPSDRFSAERTGGSVSTLTIQRTQQEDSAVYLCASSSLRRGGRDTQYFGPGTRLTVL.

This clonotype is judged medium-sized (0.01 to 0.1%). This beta chain appears as a stray read in a library generated for alpha chains; its size is not informative. The chain is built from TRBV20-1 and TRBJ1-2, with TRBD1 identical over 7 bases. Germline loops: CDR1 DFQATT, CDR2 SNEGSKA (reference sequence). The junction had 10 bases not matched to a gene; V was cut back by 4 bases and J by 5 bases. The CDR3 extends over 14 amino acids. CDR3 sequence reads: CSAMPSGRGYGYTF. CDR3 nucleotide sequence: TGCAGTGCTATGCCCTCCGGCAGGGGGTATGGCTACACCTTC.

Note on this clonotype: Since the library was made to target alpha chains, this beta chain is a stray read and its abundance is not meaningful. The chain recombines TRBV19 with TRBJ2-3, with D possibly matching TRBD2 (5 bases). CDR1 and CDR2 (germline): LNHDA, SQIVND (reference sequence). The V end was cut by 6 bases, the J end by 0 bases, with 10 bases between. The CDR3 has 14 residues. CDR3: CASRVEGSTDTQYF. The DNA of the CDR3 is TGTGCCAGTAGGGTAGAGGGAAGCACAGATACGCAGTATTTT.

This clonotype was counted many times. This beta chain lies outside the target of a library built for alpha chains; its clone size means little. This chain links TRBV12-5 with TRBJ1-1; the match to TRBD1 covers 9 bases. Looked up from germline, CDR1 is LGHNT and CDR2 is FRNRAP. The CDR3 consists of 15 residues. V lost 6 bases, J lost 0 bases, and 5 bases stayed unmatched. DNA of the CDR3: TGTGCTAGTGGGCCGAGGACAGGGGTGAACACTGAAGCTTTCTTT. Amino acids: CASGPRTGVNTEAFF.

This clonotype was found many times. One end of the junction varies from germline; a read error may be responsible. Little can be read into the size of this beta chain, an off-target read in a library designed for alpha chains. CDR3 nucleotides: TGTGCCAGCAGTTCCGGACTAGCGGGAAATTTT. Translated, it gives CASSSGLAGNF. The rearrangement links TRBV28 to TRBJ2-2, with 12 bases matching TRBD2. This CDR3 is 11 amino acids long. Germline CDR1 reads MDHEN; CDR2 reads SYDVKM.

This clonotype qualifies as medium-sized. This beta chain turned up in a library designed for alpha chains; as an off-target read, its abundance says little. The chain links TRBV4-2 to TRBJ1-1; the match to TRBD1 covers 12 bases. V lost 0 bases to trimming and J lost 5 bases; unmatched junction nucleotides: 16. The CDR3 is 20 amino acids. The germline CDR1 and CDR2 sequences are LGHNA and YNFKEQ. The CDR3 is CASSQDHSGQGARRVTEAFF. In DNA form, the CDR3 reads TGTGCCAGCAGCCAAGATCACTCGGGACAGGGGGCGCGAAGGGTTACTGAAGCTTTCTTT.

This clonotype was counted at least ten times. The library was prepared for alpha chains; this beta chain is a stray read, so its frequency means little. The chain recombines TRBV9 with TRBJ2-1; D is ambiguous. Germline V CDR1 and CDR2: SGDLS, YYNGEE. V lost 4 bases to trimming and J lost 8 bases, with 16 bases between them. The CDR3 has 14 residues. The CDR3 here is CASSPRPYRDEQFF. CDR3 coding DNA: TGTGCCAGCAGCCCTCGACCCTATAGGGATGAGCAGTTCTTC. The full variable domain, with the rest looked up from reference TRBV9 and TRBJ2-1, is DSGVTQTPKHLITATGQRVTLRCSPRSGDLSVYWYQQSLDQGLQFLIQYYNGEERAKGNILERFSAQQFPDLHSELNLSSLELGDSALYFCASSPRPYRDEQFFGPGTRLTVL.

There are many counts of this clonotype. This beta chain is a stray sequence in a library constructed for alpha chains; its clone size is not meaningful. The V gene is TRBV6-5, the J gene TRBJ2-2, with D possibly matching TRBD1 (5 bases). Germline loops: CDR1 MNHEY, CDR2 SVGAGI. The CDR3 has 16 residues. Trimming cost V 0 bases and J 4 bases, with 12 bases left between them. The CDR3 sequence: CASSYSGIQATGELFF. CDR3 bases: TGTGCCAGCAGTTACTCTGGGATACAGGCCACCGGGGAGCTGTTTTTT.

By frequency in the sample, this clonotype is medium-sized (0.01 to 0.1%). Being off target in a library aimed at alpha chains, this beta chain has a size of little meaning. The chain is built from TRBV27 and TRBJ1-4; D perhaps matches TRBD1 (5 bases). The CDR3 extends over 15 amino acids. Germline CDR1 reads MNHEY; CDR2 reads SMNVEV (reference sequence). V was shortened by 5 bases and J by 10 bases, with 20 bases between the two germline ends. CDR3 sequence: CASSMSGTAHGKLFF. The CDR3 DNA sequence: TGTGCCAGCAGTATGAGCGGGACTGCGCATGGAAAACTGTTTTTT.

By proportion, this clonotype is medium-sized. Found in a library prepared for alpha chains, this beta chain is an off-target read, and its abundance has little meaning. This sequence joins TRBV29-1 and TRBJ1-1, with D perhaps TRBD1 (5 bases). This CDR3 is built from 12 residues. CDR1 and CDR2 from the germline V gene are SQVTM and ANQGSEA. Trimming removed 3 bases at V and 2 bases at J, with 7 bases between. The CDR3 nucleotides are TGCAGCGTTGAGCGGGACAACACTGAAGCTTTCTTT. Its translation is CSVERDNTEAFF. Full variable domain (outside the CDR3, taken from reference TRBV29-1 and TRBJ1-1): SAVISQKPSRDICQRGTSLTIQCQVDSQVTMMFWYRQQPGQSLTLIATANQGSEATYESGFVIDKFPISRPNLTFSTLTVSNMSPEDSSIYLCSVERDNTEAFFGQGTRLTVV.

This clonotype is categorized as medium-sized (0.01 to 0.1%). Since the library was made to target alpha chains, this beta chain is a stray read and its abundance is not meaningful. CDR3 sequence reads: CSAGTSGENIQYF. The DNA of the CDR3 is TGCAGTGCGGGGACTAGCGGGGAAAACATTCAGTACTTC. V is TRBV20-1 and J is TRBJ2-4; 13 positions match TRBD2. The CDR3 extends over 13 amino acids. Germline V gene data show CDR1 as DFQATT and CDR2 as SNEGSKA (reference sequence). The V segment lost 6 bases and the J segment 5 bases; nucleotides outside the gene matches: 1.

This clonotype is medium-sized. As an off-target read in a library built for alpha chains, this beta chain has a frequency of little significance. The rearrangement joins TRBV5-1 to TRBJ1-4; TRBD1 is a possible D gene (5 bases). The V gene's germline CDR1 is SGHRS and CDR2 YFSETQ. V was cut by 5 bases and J by 3 bases, with 8 bases left in between. The length of the CDR3 is 13 residues. The DNA of the CDR3 is TGCGCCAGCAGGAGGGGAGCTAATGAAAAACTGTTTTTT. It specifies CASRRGANEKLFF.

Many counts were recorded for this clonotype. This beta chain is a stray read from a library made for alpha chains; its abundance is not meaningful. The V call is TRBV20-1, the J call TRBJ1-4; 11 bases are shared with TRBD1. The length of the CDR3 is 14 residues. The V segment lost 5 bases and the J segment 4 bases; nucleotides outside the gene matches: 3. Germline V CDR1 and CDR2: DFQATT, SNEGSKA (reference sequence). The CDR3 coding sequence is TGCAGTGCTGGACAGGGGGCGAATAATGAAAAACTGTTTTTT. It translates to CSAGQGANNEKLFF.

This clonotype appeared many times. This beta chain is a stray sequence in a library constructed for alpha chains; its clone size is not meaningful. J is TRBJ2-4 and V is TRBV20-1; TRBD1 aligns across 9 bases. The V gene's germline CDR1 is DFQATT and CDR2 SNEGSKA (reference sequence). The CDR3 loop spans 15 amino acids. Trimming at V came to 6 bases and at J to 0 bases, leaving 6 bases not matched to a gene. The CDR3 here is CSALDRGKAKNIQYF. Here the CDR3 DNA reads TGCAGTGCCCTGGACAGGGGAAAAGCCAAAAACATTCAGTACTTC.

Ten or more counts support this clonotype. This beta chain represents an off-target read in a library built for alpha chains; its size is of limited meaning. The chain uses TRBV7-6 and TRBJ2-2; no definite D call. V lost 6 bases to trimming and J lost 4 bases, with 6 bases between them. CDR3 size: 12 residues. CDR1 is SGHVS and CDR2 is FNYEAQ in the germline V gene. The CDR3 nucleotides are TGTGCCAGCAGACCTACCACCGGGGAGCTGTTTTTT. It codes for CASRPTTGELFF.

In its sample, this clonotype was seen many times. The size of this beta chain means little, since it is a stray read in a library made for alpha chains. The V and J genes are TRBV7-9 and TRBJ1-4; D is perhaps TRBD1 (5 bases). V lost 4 bases and J lost 8, with 14 bases in between. CDR1 is SEHNR, CDR2 FQNEAQ, per germline (reference sequence). The CDR3 consists of 14 residues. The CDR3 reads CASSSRAEGEKLFF. In DNA, the CDR3 is TGTGCCAGCAGCTCCCGGGCCGAGGGGGAAAAACTGTTTTTT.